The TCR beta chain described here comes from a study of blood T cell repertoires in COVID-19 (dated by TCRdb to 2018 to 2020). In terms of the full investigation: The collaborator samples originated in the United States, Italy and Spain and spanned the acute and convalescent phases of COVID-19. The material from the prospective study consisted of cDNA or gDNA derived from T cells, B-cell-depleted T cells, or PBMCs. The dataset comprised deeply sampled blood TCRbeta repertoires from subjects exposed to, actively infected with, or recovered from COVID-19. A freely available public database, intended as a resource for researchers studying the immune response to SARS-CoV-2, is where the repertoires were released. Samples were obtained from the ongoing ImmuneRACE study (first 160 participants) and from some 1,200 subjects provided by 6 global collaborators. The sample metadata nearly always contained a de-identified subject ID, COVID-19 status, age in years and sex. Where HLA class I and class II types were available, the types were taken from metadata supplied by the sample provider, not from assay-based typing. Broader findings and caveats from the paper: The amount of clinical and demographic metadata varied by source and participant and was provided uncurated.

V loses 4 bases of germline sequence and J loses 0 bases, and the interval between the two ends is 15 bases. CDR1 LGHDT and CDR2 YNNKEL are derived from the germline V gene (reference sequence). From the cysteine up to the phenylalanine, the CDR3 has a length of 16 residues. Only CDR3 DNA is held: 48 bases, read in frame from base 1. TCRbeta CDR3 regions were amplified from genomic DNA using the immunoSEQ Assay, a bias-controlled multiplex PCR. The source study handled its data this way. The number of nucleated cells in each sample was estimated by amplification of reference gene primers within the assay. To quantify the absolute abundance of each unique TCRbeta CDR3 rearrangement, sequence reads were collapsed and filtered. For each sample, productive Simpson clonality was calculated by taking the square root of Simpson's diversity index across productive rearrangements. TCRdb obtained this table from immuneACCESS and retained in-frame rearrangements with V and J assigned. These tables miss some clones; where compared with another copy, unresolved V genes account for less than half of the shortfall, and the remainder is unexplained. The D gene and trimming were derived from the DNA, and the V and J assignments and clone size from that table. The sample table lists around 70,000 clones, around 80% of them with a count of one. The ten largest account for around 13% of the sample.

One collaborating source in Seattle enrolled patients while the patients were actively infected and followed the patients over time throughout the course of disease. Each collaborating institution followed its own protocols to collect whole blood in K2EDTA tubes. Collaborator samples were shipped for TCRbeta analysis as frozen whole blood, isolated PBMCs, or DNA extracted from either sample type. Notes on this clone: Its antigen is still unknown. Per-base quality was not reported, and no clone a single base away is much larger than it.

The clonotype originates from a man aged 50-60 years with COVID-19, enrolled during active disease. Sequencing was carried out using peripheral blood. The V gene is TRBV3-1 (or the pseudogene TRBV3-2) and the J gene is TRBJ1-2; D gene: possibly TRBD1, on 5 matching bases. The CDR3 here reads CASSPRRGGANYGYTF. The DNA sequence is TGTGCCAGCAGCCCCCGGCGGGGGGGAGCTAACTATGGCTACACCTTC.